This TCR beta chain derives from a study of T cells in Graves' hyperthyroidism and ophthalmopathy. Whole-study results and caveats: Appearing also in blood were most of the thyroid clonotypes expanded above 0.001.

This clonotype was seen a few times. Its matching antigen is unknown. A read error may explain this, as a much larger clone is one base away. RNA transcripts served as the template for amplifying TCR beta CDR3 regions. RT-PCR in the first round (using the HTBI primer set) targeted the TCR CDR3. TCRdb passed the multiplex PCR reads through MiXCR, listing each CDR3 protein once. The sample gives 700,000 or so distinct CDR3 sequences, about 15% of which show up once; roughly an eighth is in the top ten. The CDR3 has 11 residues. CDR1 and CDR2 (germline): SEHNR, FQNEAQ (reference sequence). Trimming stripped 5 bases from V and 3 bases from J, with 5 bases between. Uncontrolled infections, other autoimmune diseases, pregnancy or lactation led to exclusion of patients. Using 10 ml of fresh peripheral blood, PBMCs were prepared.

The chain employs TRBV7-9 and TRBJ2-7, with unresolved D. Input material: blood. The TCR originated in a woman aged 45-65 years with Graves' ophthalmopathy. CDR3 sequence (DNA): TGTGCCAGCAGCCCCCACTACGAGCAGTACTTC. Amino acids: CASSPHYEQYF.